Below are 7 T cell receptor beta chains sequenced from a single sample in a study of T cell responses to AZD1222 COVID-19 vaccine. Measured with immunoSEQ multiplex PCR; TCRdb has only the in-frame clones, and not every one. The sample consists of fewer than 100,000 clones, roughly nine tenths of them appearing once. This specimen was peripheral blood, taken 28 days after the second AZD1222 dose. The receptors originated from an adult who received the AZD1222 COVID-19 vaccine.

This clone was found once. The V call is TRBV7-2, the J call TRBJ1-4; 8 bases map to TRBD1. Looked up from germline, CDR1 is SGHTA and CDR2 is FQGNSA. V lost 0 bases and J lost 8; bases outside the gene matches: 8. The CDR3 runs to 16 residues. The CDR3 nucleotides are TGTGCCAGCAGCTTAGCACCGACAGGGGTAGGGGAAAAACTGTTTTTT. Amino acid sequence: CASSLAPTGVGEKLFF.

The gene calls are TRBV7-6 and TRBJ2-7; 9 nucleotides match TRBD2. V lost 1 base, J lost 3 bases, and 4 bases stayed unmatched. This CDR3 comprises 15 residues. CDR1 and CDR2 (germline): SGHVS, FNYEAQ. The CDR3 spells CASSLGLAGHYEQYF. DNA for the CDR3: TGTGCCAGCAGCTTAGGCCTAGCGGGGCACTACGAGCAGTACTTC.

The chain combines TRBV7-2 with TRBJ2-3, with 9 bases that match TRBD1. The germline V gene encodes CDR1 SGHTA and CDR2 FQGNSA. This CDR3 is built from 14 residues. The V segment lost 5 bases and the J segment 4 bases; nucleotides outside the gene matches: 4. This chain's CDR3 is CASSLTGGADTQYF. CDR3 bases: TGTGCCAGCAGCCTGACAGGGGGAGCAGATACGCAGTATTTT.

CDR3 sequence: CASSSSPLDRWEETQYF. As DNA, the CDR3 is TGTGCCAGCAGTTCTTCCCCCCTCGACAGGTGGGAAGAGACCCAGTACTTC. The rearrangement joins TRBV28 to TRBJ2-5, with D possibly matching TRBD1 (6 bases). CDR1 is MDHEN, CDR2 SYDVKM, per germline. The CDR3 consists of 17 residues. V shed 4 bases and J shed 3 bases, with 21 bases lying between them.

The CDR3 loop is CASTKGPAAFF. The CDR3 bases are TGCGCCAGCACGAAGGGCCCTGCAGCTTTCTTT. The J gene is TRBJ1-1, the V gene TRBV4-1; D is uncertain. The germline V and J ends were trimmed by 7 bases and 10 bases, with 13 bases remaining between them. The CDR3 is made up of 11 amino acids. Per germline, CDR1 MGHRA and CDR2 YSYEKL.

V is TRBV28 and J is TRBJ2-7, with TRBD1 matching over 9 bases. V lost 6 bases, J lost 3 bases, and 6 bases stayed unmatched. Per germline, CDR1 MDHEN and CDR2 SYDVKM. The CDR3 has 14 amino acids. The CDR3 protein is CASSPGTGFYEQYF. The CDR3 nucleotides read TGTGCCAGCAGCCCCGGGACAGGGTTCTACGAGCAGTACTTC.

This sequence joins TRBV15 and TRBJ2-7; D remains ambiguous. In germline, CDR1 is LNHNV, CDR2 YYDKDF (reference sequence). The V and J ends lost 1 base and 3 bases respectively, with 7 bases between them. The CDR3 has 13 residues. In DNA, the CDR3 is TGTGCCACCAGCAGAGGGCACCTCTACGAGCAGTACTTC. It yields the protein CATSRGHLYEQYF.